The rows below give T cell receptor beta chains drawn from one sample of a study of blood T cell repertoires in COVID-19. Profiling relied on immunoSEQ multiplex PCR, and the TCRdb table lists in-frame clones only, not all of them. This table has under 350,000 clones, roughly 85% appearing once. The sequenced sample was peripheral blood. All receptors derive from a human donor in a cohort sampled during active COVID-19. CDR3s leave out the opening cysteine and the closing phenylalanine or tryptophan. The D gene is left open where the match is weak.

cdr3_aa,v_call,d_call,j_call
ASKKSESHAF,TRBV6-1,-,TRBJ1-1
ASRMGQGDGYT,TRBV12-3/TRBV12-4,TRBD1,TRBJ1-2
ASRPEATDTQY,TRBV7-3,-,TRBJ2-3
ASSPRTSGLAMYEQF,TRBV7-9,TRBD2,TRBJ2-1
AWSRDSYEQY,TRBV30,TRBD1,TRBJ2-7
SAVRGDTQY,TRBV20-1,-,TRBJ2-3
ASRGRTEAF,TRBV28,-,TRBJ1-1
ASSFWGGTEAF,TRBV5-1,-,TRBJ1-1
ASSKEREDADTQY,TRBV21-1,-,TRBJ2-3
ASSFTGRTDTQY,TRBV27,-,TRBJ2-3
SVEYSGGYNEQF,TRBV29-1,TRBD2,TRBJ2-1
ASSLQSALNTEAF,TRBV28,-,TRBJ1-1
ASSQEQPENIQY,TRBV7-9,-,TRBJ2-4
ASSHSTGREEQY,TRBV4-2,-,TRBJ2-7
ASALGGAPGQPQH,TRBV2,-,TRBJ1-5
ATSGTSGSRSYEQY,TRBV15,TRBD2,TRBJ2-7
ASSLGHRDRGTDTQY,TRBV5-1,TRBD1,TRBJ2-3
ASSLGTSSQTQY,TRBV19,TRBD2,TRBJ2-5
AIKGTASGNTIY,TRBV10-3,TRBD1,TRBJ1-3
ASSYASRGGEQY,TRBV6-5,TRBD2,TRBJ2-7
ATISLAGGNSPLH,TRBV28,TRBD1,TRBJ1-6
ASSQYPQGTQY,TRBV14,-,TRBJ2-3
SVEGAETQY,TRBV29-1,-,TRBJ2-5
ASSPGQGSNQPQH,TRBV3-1/TRBV3-2,TRBD1,TRBJ1-5
AWSVLAGEIYEQY,TRBV30,TRBD2,TRBJ2-7
ASSLGQPNTEAF,TRBV3-1/TRBV3-2,-,TRBJ1-1
ASSILQGSGANVLT,TRBV19,-,TRBJ2-6
ASSLVQTNEKLF,TRBV7-9,-,TRBJ1-4
ASSIGTGSNEQF,TRBV19,TRBD1,TRBJ2-1
ASSPLGTSGSLETQY,TRBV28,TRBD2,TRBJ2-5
ASSLGFNTEAF,TRBV5-1,-,TRBJ1-1
ASSSPDQGLVTGELF,TRBV5-4,TRBD2,TRBJ2-2
ASTQHTTGELF,TRBV28,-,TRBJ2-2
ASSAQLARETQY,TRBV9,TRBD2,TRBJ2-5
ASSQDRGTQY,TRBV4-1,-,TRBJ2-5
ASSSGTGGREQY,TRBV7-2,TRBD1,TRBJ2-7
ASSLVGTFLANEQY,TRBV11-2,-,TRBJ2-7
ASSLSPGRSYGYT,TRBV28,-,TRBJ1-2
ASSLGGEAF,TRBV12-3/TRBV12-4,-,TRBJ1-1
ASSRETSVVSGANVLT,TRBV4-2,TRBD2,TRBJ2-6
ASSQESGNFYGYT,TRBV4-3,-,TRBJ1-2
ASSSGGRADYGYT,TRBV19,-,TRBJ1-2
ASSSLSGSTDTQY,TRBV5-1,-,TRBJ2-3
ATSRGDPQYARGAYNEQF,TRBV15,TRBD2,TRBJ2-1
ASSLLGGEQY,TRBV11-2,-,TRBJ2-7
ASSLGTGESMNTEAF,TRBV7-3,TRBD1,TRBJ1-1
ASRGTSSYEQY,TRBV25-1,TRBD2,TRBJ2-7
ASSVGGRRGYTDTQY,TRBV9,-,TRBJ2-3
ASSLGPLTSFEQY,TRBV7-9,TRBD2,TRBJ2-7